Sequencing of this T cell receptor (beta chain) was carried out in a study of T-cell reconstitution after alpha-beta-depleted transplantation in children. Preparing the TCRbeta library involved the use of unique molecular identifiers. TCRdb used MiXCR to reprocess the PCR reads, holding one entry per CDR3 protein. The sample carries hundreds of thousands of distinct CDR3 sequences, around 16% recorded once. Germline trimming cut 4 bases from V and 13 bases from J; bases unmatched to any gene: 4. The germline CDR1 and CDR2 sequences are SEHNR and FQNEAQ (reference sequence). The CDR3 runs to 11 residues.

The source of this sequence is a human donor who donated a stem cell graft to a child with acute lymphoblastic leukemia. The chain couples TRBV7-9 to TRBJ2-1, with 7 bases identical to TRBD1. The sequencing used PBMCs from the stem cell graft donor, collected from the stem cell graft. The CDR3 nucleotides are TGTGCCAGCAGCTCAGACAGGGAACAGTTCTTC. It is translated as CASSSDREQFF.